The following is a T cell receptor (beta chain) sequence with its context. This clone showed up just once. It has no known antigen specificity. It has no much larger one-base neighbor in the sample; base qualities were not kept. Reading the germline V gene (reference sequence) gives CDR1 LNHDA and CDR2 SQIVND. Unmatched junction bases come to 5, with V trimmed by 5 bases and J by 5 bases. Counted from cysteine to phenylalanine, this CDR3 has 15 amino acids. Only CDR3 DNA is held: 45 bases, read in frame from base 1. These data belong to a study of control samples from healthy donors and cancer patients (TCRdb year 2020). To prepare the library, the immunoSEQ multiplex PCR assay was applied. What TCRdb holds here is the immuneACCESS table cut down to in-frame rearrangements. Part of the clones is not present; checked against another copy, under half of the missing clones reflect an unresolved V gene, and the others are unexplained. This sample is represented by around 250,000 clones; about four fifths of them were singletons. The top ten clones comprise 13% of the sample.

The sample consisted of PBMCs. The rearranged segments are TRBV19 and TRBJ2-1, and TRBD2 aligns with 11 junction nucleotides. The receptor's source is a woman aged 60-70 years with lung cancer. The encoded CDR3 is CASSRTSGSNNEQFF. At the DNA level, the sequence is TGTGCCAGTAGTCGGACTAGCGGGTCAAACAATGAGCAGTTCTTC. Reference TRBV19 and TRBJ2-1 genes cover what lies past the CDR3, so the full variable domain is DGGITQSPKYLFRKEGQNVTLSCEQNLNHDAMYWYRQDPGQGLRLIYYSQIVNDFQKGDIAEGYSVSREKKESFPLTVTSAQKNPTAFYLCASSRTSGSNNEQFFGPGTRLTVL.